This is a list of T cell receptor beta chains from one sample in a study of blood T cell repertoires in COVID-19. The method was immunoSEQ multiplex PCR; TCRdb's version includes in-frame clones alone and lacks a portion of them. The data show some 300,000 clones, with about 90% seen just once and about 2.3% held by the top ten. The specimen sequenced was peripheral blood. These receptors all come from a man aged 18 to 35 with active or convalescent COVID-19. CDR3s include the opening cysteine and the closing phenylalanine or tryptophan. D genes are given only for firm matches. Clone sizes are given selectively: once, few, many, or a class where the clone is expanded.

j_gene,d_gene,abundance,v_gene,CDR3nt,CDR3aa
TRBJ1-6,TRBD1,-,TRBV27,TGTGCCAGCAGTTTATTCAGGCGACAGGGTTTAGCCGCGTGGTCACCCCTCCACTTT,CASSLFRRQGLAAWSPLHF
TRBJ2-3,TRBD2,-,TRBV12-5,TGTGCTAGTGGCCAGGGACTAGCGGGAGGAGTGGATACGCAGTATTTT,CASGQGLAGGVDTQYF
TRBJ2-2,-,-,TRBV27,TGTGCCAGCAGTTTAAGTTACGACAACCTGAACACCGGGGAGCTGTTTTTT,CASSLSYDNLNTGELFF
TRBJ2-1,TRBD1,-,TRBV6-4,TGTGCCAGCAGTGACTCGTCAGGGGGCGCCTACAATGAGCAGTTCTTC,CASSDSSGGAYNEQFF
TRBJ2-2,-,few,TRBV9,TGTGCCAGCAGCGTAGCTACGAGTTCGGGACTCTTCACCGGGGAGCTGTTTTTT,CASSVATSSGLFTGELFF
TRBJ2-1,TRBD2,few,TRBV5-6,TGTGCCAGCAGCCGCGGACTAGCGAGGGCCGGGACCTCCTACAATGAGCAGTTCTTC,CASSRGLARAGTSYNEQFF
TRBJ2-1,TRBD2,-,TRBV5-1,TGCGCCAGCAGCACCAGACTAGCGGGAGTCGGCTACAATGAGCAGTTCTTC,CASSTRLAGVGYNEQFF
TRBJ2-1,-,-,TRBV19,TGTGCCAGTAGCTCTGGCGTTTGGAGGAACCAGCAGTTCTTC,CASSSGVWRNQQFF
TRBJ1-2,TRBD1,-,TRBV27,TGTGCCAGCAGTTTATTAGGGACAGGGACCTATGGCTACACCTTC,CASSLLGTGTYGYTF
TRBJ2-7,TRBD2,-,TRBV12-3/TRBV12-4,TGTGCCAGCAGCGGGGGGGGAGAGCAGTACTTC,CASSGGGEQYF
TRBJ1-5,-,-,TRBV6-1,TGTGCCAGCAGTGAGGTGTCTATTAATCAGCCCCAGCATTTT,CASSEVSINQPQHF
TRBJ2-7,TRBD1,-,TRBV10-3,TGTGCCATCAGCGTGGACAGGTTCTACGAGCAGTACTTC,CAISVDRFYEQYF
TRBJ2-5,-,-,TRBV18,TGTGCCAGCTCACCCTTGGGGACACCACAAGAGACCCAGTACTTC,CASSPLGTPQETQYF
TRBJ1-1,TRBD1,-,TRBV27,TGTGCCAGCAGCTTGGACAGGGGTAAGACTGAAGCTTTCTTT,CASSLDRGKTEAFF
TRBJ1-2,-,-,TRBV27,TGTGCCAGCAGACGATTCGGGGGGAGTACCTATGGCTACACCTTC,CASRRFGGSTYGYTF
TRBJ1-1,-,once,TRBV9,TGTGCCAGCAGCCCTCCCGGCCGGGGGGCCACTGAAGCTTTCTTT,CASSPPGRGATEAFF
TRBJ1-1,-,-,TRBV7-2,TGTGCCAGCAGCTTAGCGCAGAATGAAGCTTTCTTT,CASSLAQNEAFF
TRBJ2-1,TRBD1,-,TRBV27,TGTGCCAGCAGTTTATCCAAGACAGGGGGTAGGGCGCAGCAGTTCTTC,CASSLSKTGGRAQQFF
TRBJ1-1,TRBD1,-,TRBV5-1,TGCGCCAGCAGCTTACAGGGGACTGAAGCTTTCTTT,CASSLQGTEAFF
TRBJ2-7,TRBD1,-,TRBV12-3/TRBV12-4,TGTGCCACCTCCAGGGGGCGGAACGAGCAGTACTTC,CATSRGRNEQYF
TRBJ1-6,-,-,TRBV6-5,TGTGCCAGCAGTTTCCGGGACATTAATTCACCCCTCCACTTT,CASSFRDINSPLHF
TRBJ2-5,-,-,TRBV5-1,TGCGCCAGCAGCTTGGCCCAAACAGGGTTGGGGGAGACCCAGTACTTC,CASSLAQTGLGETQYF